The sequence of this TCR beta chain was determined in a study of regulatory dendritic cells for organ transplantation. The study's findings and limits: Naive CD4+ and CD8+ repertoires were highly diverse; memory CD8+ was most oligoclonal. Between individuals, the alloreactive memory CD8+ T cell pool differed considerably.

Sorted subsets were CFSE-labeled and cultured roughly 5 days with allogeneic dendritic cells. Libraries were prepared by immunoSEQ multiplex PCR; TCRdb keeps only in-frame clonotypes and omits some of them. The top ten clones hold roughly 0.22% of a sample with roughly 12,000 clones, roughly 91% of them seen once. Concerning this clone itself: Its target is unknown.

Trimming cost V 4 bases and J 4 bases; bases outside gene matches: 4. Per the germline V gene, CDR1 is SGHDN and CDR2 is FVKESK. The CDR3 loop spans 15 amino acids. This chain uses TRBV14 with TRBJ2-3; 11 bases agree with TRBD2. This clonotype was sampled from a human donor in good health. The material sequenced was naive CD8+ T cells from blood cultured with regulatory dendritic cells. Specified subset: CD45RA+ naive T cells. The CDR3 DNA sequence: TGTGCCAGCAGCCCACTAGCGGGAGCGGCAGATACGCAGTATTTT. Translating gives CASSPLAGAADTQYF.